A selection of T cell receptor beta chains follows, all from one sample in a study of vaccination and CD4 T cells after COVID-19. MiXCR, applied by TCRdb to the PCR reads, yields one record per CDR3 protein. Of about 20,000 distinct CDR3 sequences in the sample, about 40% were seen once. These receptors' antigens are unknown. Sequenced here: CD4+ T cells from blood, cultured in vitro, sampled after SARS-CoV-2 vaccination. The receptors stem from a human donor who had recovered from COVID-19. CDR3s include the opening cysteine and the closing phenylalanine or tryptophan. Fields, in order: V gene, J gene, CDR3 protein.

>TRBV4-3|TRBJ2-3
CASSQETTGLVDTQYF
>TRBV11-3|TRBJ2-1
CASSTGGDFYNEQFF
>TRBV7-9|TRBJ2-3
CASSPLRGRTTDTQYF
>TRBV6-2/TRBV6-3|TRBJ1-3
CASSYSPDSLSYF
>TRBV11-3|TRBJ2-2
CASSPGQWGANTGELFF
>TRBV15|TRBJ1-6
CATSRKGISPLHF
>TRBV7-9|TRBJ2-7
CASELGTGGYEQYF
>TRBV7-2|TRBJ1-2
CASTPGERNYGYTF
>TRBV6-1|TRBJ1-1
CASSRDRGEVWAFF
>TRBV6-7|TRBJ1-5
CASNYYGRRQPQHF
>TRBV11-2|TRBJ1-2
CASSPENYGYTF
>TRBV6-5|TRBJ1-5
CASSYSSSGDPRYQPQHF
>TRBV27|TRBJ2-6
CASSLLGANVLTF
>TRBV28|TRBJ2-4
CASSLFSAHPELAKNIQYF
>TRBV28|TRBJ2-7
CASTDSTYEQYF
>TRBV27|TRBJ1-6
CASSGTGMLTLHF
>TRBV6-1|TRBJ1-6
CASSVGGGLALPLHF
>TRBV19|TRBJ2-1
CASSTQASGSHNEQFF
>TRBV6-1|TRBJ1-6
CAGRKDRDVSSPLHF
>TRBV6-5|TRBJ1-1
CASSSGVLYHTEAFF
>TRBV6-2/TRBV6-3|TRBJ2-5
CASSYSPSRSLRETQYF
>TRBV29-1|TRBJ2-5
CSVRKLAGGETQYF
>TRBV27|TRBJ1-6
CASSLVNRVDSPLHF
>TRBV6-5|TRBJ2-7
CASSYSDSSYEQYF
>TRBV11-3|TRBJ2-3
CASSLDSDWTDTQYF
>TRBV20-1|TRBJ2-7
CSARPGGYEQYF
>TRBV7-2|TRBJ1-2
CASSEITGTGRGYTF
>TRBV4-1|TRBJ1-5
CASSPIGRQGGINQPQHF
>TRBV6-2/TRBV6-3|TRBJ2-3
CASSPGRDYTDTQYF
>TRBV19|TRBJ1-2
CASNKSGRDSYGYTF
>TRBV2|TRBJ2-3
CASSDAASVVDTQYF